A selection of T cell receptor beta chains follows, all from one sample in a study of T-cell reconstitution after alpha-beta-depleted transplantation in children. One entry per CDR3 protein results from TCRdb running MiXCR on the PCR reads. The table shows hundreds of thousands of distinct CDR3 sequences, with 13% occurring only once. The sequencing used PBMCs, collected before TCRalphabeta/CD19-depleted stem cell transplant. The source is a girl aged 2-10 years with congenital amegakaryocytic thrombocytopenia, due to receive a stem cell transplant. Each CDR3 is given with its conserved first and last residue. Fields, in order: J gene, clone size, D gene, V gene, CDR3 DNA, CDR3 protein. The D gene is left open where the match is weak. Clone size, where shown, is once, few, many, or a class for clones that have expanded.

j_call: TRBJ2-1; clone_size: NA; d_call: NA; v_call: TRBV11-1; cdr3_nt: TGTGCCAGCAGCTTCGGTAGCGGCTATGAGCAGTTCTTC; cdr3_aa: CASSFGSGYEQFF
j_call: TRBJ2-7; clone_size: many; d_call: TRBD1; v_call: TRBV5-5; cdr3_nt: TGTGCCAGCAGCCTGACAGGGGGCGGCGAGCAGTACTTC; cdr3_aa: CASSLTGGGEQYF
j_call: TRBJ2-2; clone_size: many; d_call: NA; v_call: TRBV12-3/TRBV12-4; cdr3_nt: TGTGCCACCGGGAACTCGAACACCGGGGAGCTGTTTTTT; cdr3_aa: CATGNSNTGELFF
j_call: TRBJ1-1; clone_size: few; d_call: NA; v_call: TRBV7-9; cdr3_nt: TGTGCTCAGACCCAAGGGGGGGGCACTGAAGCTTTCTTT; cdr3_aa: CAQTQGGGTEAFF
j_call: TRBJ2-7; clone_size: many; d_call: NA; v_call: TRBV20-1; cdr3_nt: TGCAGTGCTCTGGATTCAAACTCCTACGAGCAGTACTTC; cdr3_aa: CSALDSNSYEQYF
j_call: TRBJ1-5; clone_size: many; d_call: NA; v_call: TRBV20-1; cdr3_nt: TGCAGTGCTGGCGAACCCCCCGGACTGACCAATCAGCCCCAGCATTTT; cdr3_aa: CSAGEPPGLTNQPQHF
j_call: TRBJ1-2; clone_size: many; d_call: TRBD1; v_call: TRBV6-5; cdr3_nt: TGTGCCAGCGGGACAGGGGATTCCACCTTC; cdr3_aa: CASGTGDSTF
j_call: TRBJ1-1; clone_size: many; d_call: TRBD1; v_call: TRBV5-1; cdr3_nt: TGCGCCAGCAGCTTGTTGTATTCGACAGGGGTGGTCACTGAAGCTTTCTTT; cdr3_aa: CASSLLYSTGVVTEAFF
j_call: TRBJ2-1; clone_size: many; d_call: NA; v_call: TRBV6-2/TRBV6-3; cdr3_nt: TGTGCCAGCAGTTCGTCTAGGAGCTCCTACAATGAGCAGTTCTTC; cdr3_aa: CASSSSRSSYNEQFF
j_call: TRBJ1-1; clone_size: NA; d_call: NA; v_call: TRBV12-3/TRBV12-4; cdr3_nt: TGTGCCAGCAGTTTTTCGGGGAGTGAAGCTTTCTTT; cdr3_aa: CASSFSGSEAFF
j_call: TRBJ1-2; clone_size: NA; d_call: NA; v_call: TRBV18; cdr3_nt: TGTGCCAGCTCACCCTCAACCTATGGCTACACCTTC; cdr3_aa: CASSPSTYGYTF
j_call: TRBJ2-2; clone_size: many; d_call: NA; v_call: TRBV15; cdr3_nt: TGTGCCACCAGCAGAAAGGGACGGTTAGTGGCCGGGGAGCTGTTTTTT; cdr3_aa: CATSRKGRLVAGELFF
j_call: TRBJ2-1; clone_size: NA; d_call: NA; v_call: TRBV4-2; cdr3_nt: TGTGCCAGCAGCCAACCATTCACCCTCAATGAGCAGTTCTTC; cdr3_aa: CASSQPFTLNEQFF
j_call: TRBJ2-7; clone_size: NA; d_call: TRBD2; v_call: TRBV10-3; cdr3_nt: TGTGCCATCAGTACCGGGACTAGCGGCAGTTACGAGCAGTACTTC; cdr3_aa: CAISTGTSGSYEQYF
j_call: TRBJ2-1; clone_size: few; d_call: NA; v_call: TRBV20-1; cdr3_nt: TGCAGTGCTAGTCGCGGATACCCAGGGAATGAGCAGTTCTTC; cdr3_aa: CSASRGYPGNEQFF
j_call: TRBJ2-1; clone_size: many; d_call: TRBD1; v_call: TRBV5-1; cdr3_nt: TGCGCCAGCAGCCAAGGAGACAGGGTGGAAGGTGAGCAGTTCTTC; cdr3_aa: CASSQGDRVEGEQFF
j_call: TRBJ1-2; clone_size: NA; d_call: NA; v_call: TRBV7-9; cdr3_nt: TGTGCCAGCGGACGACAGGAACCGAACTATGGCTACACCTTC; cdr3_aa: CASGRQEPNYGYTF
j_call: TRBJ2-6; clone_size: many; d_call: TRBD2; v_call: TRBV19; cdr3_nt: TGTGCCAGTAGTATCACTAGCGGAGACTTTTCTGGGGCCAACGTCCTGACTTTC; cdr3_aa: CASSITSGDFSGANVLTF
j_call: TRBJ1-2; clone_size: few; d_call: TRBD1; v_call: TRBV4-2; cdr3_nt: TGTGCCAGCAGCCACCCCGGGACAGGGGGAGAGAGGGGCTACACCTTC; cdr3_aa: CASSHPGTGGERGYTF
j_call: TRBJ1-2; clone_size: many; d_call: NA; v_call: TRBV7-2; cdr3_nt: TGTGCCAGCAGCCCCGAGGGGGGCCGATATGGCTACACCTTC; cdr3_aa: CASSPEGGRYGYTF
j_call: TRBJ2-7; clone_size: NA; d_call: TRBD2; v_call: TRBV20-1; cdr3_nt: TGCAGTGCTAGAGCTAGCGGGGGCTCCTACGAGCAGAACTTC; cdr3_aa: CSARASGGSYEQNF
j_call: TRBJ2-7; clone_size: few; d_call: TRBD1; v_call: TRBV10-3; cdr3_nt: TGTGCCATCAGTGACCCCGGGACAGAGTACTACGAGCAGTACTTC; cdr3_aa: CAISDPGTEYYEQYF
j_call: TRBJ2-7; clone_size: many; d_call: TRBD2; v_call: TRBV10-3; cdr3_nt: TGTGCCACCGAAGATGTCCTAGCGGGAGAGACCTACGAGCAGTACTTC; cdr3_aa: CATEDVLAGETYEQYF
j_call: TRBJ2-2; clone_size: many; d_call: NA; v_call: TRBV5-1; cdr3_nt: TGCGCCAGCAGCTTCGGAGGGGCCGCCGGGGAGCTGTTTTTT; cdr3_aa: CASSFGGAAGELFF
j_call: TRBJ1-2; clone_size: many; d_call: NA; v_call: TRBV20-1; cdr3_nt: TGCAGTGCTAGAGACCAGGGTGGCTACACCTTC; cdr3_aa: CSARDQGGYTF
j_call: TRBJ2-3; clone_size: many; d_call: TRBD1; v_call: TRBV29-1; cdr3_nt: TGCAGCGTTGAAGATCGGACAGGGGCAGATACGCAGTATTTT; cdr3_aa: CSVEDRTGADTQYF
j_call: TRBJ1-3; clone_size: many; d_call: NA; v_call: TRBV11-2; cdr3_nt: TGTGCCAGCAGCTTAAATAGTGCGGGAGGAAACACCATATATTTT; cdr3_aa: CASSLNSAGGNTIYF
j_call: TRBJ2-2; clone_size: NA; d_call: TRBD2; v_call: TRBV5-1; cdr3_nt: TGCGCCAGCAGCTCCCGACTAGCGGGGTTCACCGGGGAGCTGTTTTTT; cdr3_aa: CASSSRLAGFTGELFF
j_call: TRBJ2-7; clone_size: few; d_call: NA; v_call: TRBV7-6; cdr3_nt: TGTGCCAGCAGCTTACAGGGTTCGAGCTCCTACGAGCAGTACTTC; cdr3_aa: CASSLQGSSSYEQYF
j_call: TRBJ2-3; clone_size: NA; d_call: NA; v_call: TRBV29-1; cdr3_nt: TGCAGCGTTGAACGGGGCCGGGCCGGTGTAGCATGGGGGAGAGGCACAGATACGCAGTATTTT; cdr3_aa: CSVERGRAGVAWGRGTDTQYF
j_call: TRBJ2-7; clone_size: NA; d_call: TRBD2; v_call: TRBV9; cdr3_nt: TGTGCCAGCAGCGTAGTGGGACTAGCGAGCCTGAGCTCCTACGAGCAGTACTTC; cdr3_aa: CASSVVGLASLSSYEQYF
j_call: TRBJ1-1; clone_size: NA; d_call: NA; v_call: TRBV29-1; cdr3_nt: TGCAGCGCGATGACGGGGACTGAAGCTTTCTTT; cdr3_aa: CSAMTGTEAFF
j_call: TRBJ2-1; clone_size: many; d_call: NA; v_call: TRBV7-9; cdr3_nt: TGTGCCAGCAGCTGGGGAGCCGGTGGATACTTC; cdr3_aa: CASSWGAGGYF
j_call: TRBJ2-5; clone_size: NA; d_call: NA; v_call: TRBV12-3/TRBV12-4; cdr3_nt: TGTGCCAGCAGCTCCCGTGACAGACCTAGGGAGACCCAGTACTTC; cdr3_aa: CASSSRDRPRETQYF
j_call: TRBJ2-1; clone_size: NA; d_call: TRBD2; v_call: TRBV24-1; cdr3_nt: TGTGCCACCAGTGACCGCCCGGGACTAGCGGAGGCCAATGAGCAGTTCTTC; cdr3_aa: CATSDRPGLAEANEQFF
j_call: TRBJ2-3; clone_size: few; d_call: TRBD1; v_call: TRBV29-1; cdr3_nt: TGCAGCGTTGGGGGACAGGAGTTTGATACGCAGTATTTT; cdr3_aa: CSVGGQEFDTQYF
j_call: TRBJ2-5; clone_size: NA; d_call: TRBD2; v_call: TRBV11-2; cdr3_nt: TGTGCCAGCAGCCCCCCAACTAGCGACCAAGAGACCCAGTACTTC; cdr3_aa: CASSPPTSDQETQYF
j_call: TRBJ2-5; clone_size: many; d_call: TRBD1; v_call: TRBV7-2; cdr3_nt: TGTGCCAGCAGTCCCGGGACAGACCAAGAGACCCAGTACTTC; cdr3_aa: CASSPGTDQETQYF
j_call: TRBJ2-7; clone_size: many; d_call: NA; v_call: TRBV4-1; cdr3_nt: TGCGCCAGCAGCCAAGGGTCTTGGCGGGACTACGAGCAGTACTTC; cdr3_aa: CASSQGSWRDYEQYF
j_call: TRBJ2-1; clone_size: NA; d_call: NA; v_call: TRBV4-1; cdr3_nt: TGCGCCAGCAGCCAAGGGACTATGAGCGGAGCTTGGTATCTGAGCTCCTACAATGAGCAGTTCTTC; cdr3_aa: CASSQGTMSGAWYLSSYNEQFF
j_call: TRBJ2-7; clone_size: few; d_call: NA; v_call: TRBV5-1; cdr3_nt: TGCGCCAGCAGCTTGGTATCGGGAGCACACGAGCAGTACTTC; cdr3_aa: CASSLVSGAHEQYF
j_call: TRBJ2-7; clone_size: many; d_call: TRBD2; v_call: TRBV29-1; cdr3_nt: TGCAGCGTTGAAGTGGGACGGGAGGAGTTCTCCTACGAGCAGTACTTC; cdr3_aa: CSVEVGREEFSYEQYF
j_call: TRBJ2-7; clone_size: NA; d_call: TRBD2; v_call: TRBV6-1; cdr3_nt: TGTGCCAGCAGTCTCACTAGCGGGAGTGCTCTCGAGCAGTACTTC; cdr3_aa: CASSLTSGSALEQYF
j_call: TRBJ1-1; clone_size: few; d_call: TRBD1; v_call: TRBV5-1; cdr3_nt: TGCGCCAGCAGCTCTCCCTACAGGGGAGAGGACACTGAAGCTTTCTTT; cdr3_aa: CASSSPYRGEDTEAFF
j_call: TRBJ2-1; clone_size: many; d_call: NA; v_call: TRBV29-1; cdr3_nt: TGCAGCGTTGCTCAGTTCAATGAGCAGTTCTTC; cdr3_aa: CSVAQFNEQFF
j_call: TRBJ2-2; clone_size: many; d_call: NA; v_call: TRBV20-1; cdr3_nt: TGCAGTGCGCCGGACCGCGGGGAGCTGTTTTTT; cdr3_aa: CSAPDRGELFF
j_call: TRBJ2-7; clone_size: many; d_call: TRBD1; v_call: TRBV20-1; cdr3_nt: TGCAGTGCTAGAAGGACAGGGATCCTCTACGAGCAGTACTTC; cdr3_aa: CSARRTGILYEQYF
j_call: TRBJ2-7; clone_size: NA; d_call: NA; v_call: TRBV28; cdr3_nt: TGTAGCCTCACCTTAGCGATGGAGCAGTACTTC; cdr3_aa: CSLTLAMEQYF
j_call: TRBJ2-1; clone_size: few; d_call: TRBD1; v_call: TRBV6-5; cdr3_nt: TGTGCCAGCAGTTACTCCGGCGGACAGGGGGATTACTACAATGAGCAGTTCTTC; cdr3_aa: CASSYSGGQGDYYNEQFF
j_call: TRBJ2-1; clone_size: many; d_call: NA; v_call: TRBV5-1; cdr3_nt: TGCGCCAGCAGCTTTAAGGCTAGAGTGAATGAGCAGTTCTTC; cdr3_aa: CASSFKARVNEQFF
j_call: TRBJ2-3; clone_size: NA; d_call: TRBD1; v_call: TRBV2; cdr3_nt: TGTGCCACCAAGGGGGCTTACACAGATACGCAGTATTTT; cdr3_aa: CATKGAYTDTQYF
j_call: TRBJ2-7; clone_size: many; d_call: NA; v_call: TRBV20-1; cdr3_nt: TGCAGTGCTAGCTCGGGGACCCCCTACGAGCAGTACTTC; cdr3_aa: CSASSGTPYEQYF
j_call: TRBJ2-3; clone_size: many; d_call: NA; v_call: TRBV5-6; cdr3_nt: TGTGCCAGCAGCTTGGTTGTCGGGACTCCGAACACAGATACGCAGTATTTT; cdr3_aa: CASSLVVGTPNTDTQYF
j_call: TRBJ2-3; clone_size: many; d_call: TRBD2; v_call: TRBV20-1; cdr3_nt: TGCAGTGGTAGGACTAGCGCGGGCACAGATACGCAGTATTTT; cdr3_aa: CSGRTSAGTDTQYF
j_call: TRBJ2-1; clone_size: NA; d_call: TRBD2; v_call: TRBV7-9; cdr3_nt: TGTGCCAGCAGCTTAGTGGGGAGGACTAGCGTCACGGAGCTCTTC; cdr3_aa: CASSLVGRTSVTELF
j_call: TRBJ1-5; clone_size: many; d_call: NA; v_call: TRBV20-1; cdr3_nt: TGCAGTGCTAGAGGTAGCAATCAGCCCCAGCATTTT; cdr3_aa: CSARGSNQPQHF
j_call: TRBJ2-7; clone_size: many; d_call: TRBD1; v_call: TRBV20-1; cdr3_nt: TGCAGTGCCAGGGACAGGAGTTACCAAAATACATACGAGCAGTACTTC; cdr3_aa: CSARDRSYQNTYEQYF
j_call: TRBJ2-6; clone_size: NA; d_call: NA; v_call: TRBV5-1; cdr3_nt: TGCACCAGCAGCTTGGGCAGCTACTCTGGGGCCAACGTCCTGACTTTC; cdr3_aa: CTSSLGSYSGANVLTF
j_call: TRBJ1-6; clone_size: NA; d_call: NA; v_call: TRBV25-1; cdr3_nt: TGTGCCAGCAGAAATTACAGGGAGGATTCACCCCTCCACTTT; cdr3_aa: CASRNYREDSPLHF
j_call: TRBJ2-1; clone_size: many; d_call: NA; v_call: TRBV3-1; cdr3_nt: TGTGCCAGCAGCCCAGGGTACTACAATGAGCAGTTCTTC; cdr3_aa: CASSPGYYNEQFF